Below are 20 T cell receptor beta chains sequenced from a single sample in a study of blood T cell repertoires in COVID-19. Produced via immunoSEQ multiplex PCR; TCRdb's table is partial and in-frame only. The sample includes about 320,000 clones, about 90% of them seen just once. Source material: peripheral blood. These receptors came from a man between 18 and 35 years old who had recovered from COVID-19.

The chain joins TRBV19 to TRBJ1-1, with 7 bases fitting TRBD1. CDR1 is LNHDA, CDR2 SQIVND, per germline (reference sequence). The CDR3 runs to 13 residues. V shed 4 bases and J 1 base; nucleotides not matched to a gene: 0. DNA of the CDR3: TGTGCCAGTAGTACAGGGGGGAACACTGAAGCTTTCTTT. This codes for CASSTGGNTEAFF.

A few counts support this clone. CDR3 in amino acids: CASSVDTLSYTF. The CDR3 region has the DNA TGTGCCAGCAGCGTTGACACCCTTAGCTACACCTTC. The V and J genes are TRBV28 and TRBJ1-2, with no clear D. CDR1 is MDHEN, CDR2 SYDVKM, per germline. This CDR3 has 12 amino acids. The V end lost 6 bases, the J end lost 9 bases, and 14 bases lay between the germline ends.

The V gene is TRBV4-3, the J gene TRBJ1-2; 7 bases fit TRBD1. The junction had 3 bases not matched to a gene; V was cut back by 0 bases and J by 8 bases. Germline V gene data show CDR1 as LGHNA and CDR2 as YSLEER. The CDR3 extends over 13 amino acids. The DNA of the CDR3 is TGCGCCAGCAGCCAAGAGGGGACAGTGGGCTACACCTTC. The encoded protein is CASSQEGTVGYTF.

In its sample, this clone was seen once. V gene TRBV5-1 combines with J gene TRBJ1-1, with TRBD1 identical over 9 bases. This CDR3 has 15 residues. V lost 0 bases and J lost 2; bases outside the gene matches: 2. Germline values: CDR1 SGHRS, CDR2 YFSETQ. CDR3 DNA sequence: TGCGCCAGCAGCTTGGGGGGACAGGGAAACACTGAAGCTTTCTTT. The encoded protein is CASSLGGQGNTEAFF.

The DNA of the CDR3 is TGTGCCAGCAGCAGGGGTGGTGGCTACACCTTC. This gives the protein CASSRGGGYTF. The chain links TRBV11-1 to TRBJ1-2, with D perhaps matching TRBD1 (5 bases). Germline-derived CDR1 and CDR2 are SGHAT and FQDESV (reference sequence). The CDR3 sequence is 11 residues long. The V and J ends lost 5 bases and 7 bases respectively, with 8 bases between them.

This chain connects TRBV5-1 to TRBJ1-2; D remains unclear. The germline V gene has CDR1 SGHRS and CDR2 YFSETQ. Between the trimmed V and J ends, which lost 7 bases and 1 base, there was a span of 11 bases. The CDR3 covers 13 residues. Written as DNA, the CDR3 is TGCGCCAGCCGAAGTACAGTTAACTATGGCTACACCTTC. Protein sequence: CASRSTVNYGYTF.

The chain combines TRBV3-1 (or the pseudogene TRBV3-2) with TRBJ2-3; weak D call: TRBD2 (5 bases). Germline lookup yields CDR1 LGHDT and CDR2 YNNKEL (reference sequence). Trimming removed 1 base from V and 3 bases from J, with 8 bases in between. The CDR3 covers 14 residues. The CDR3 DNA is TGTGCCAGCAGCCAAGGACTACAAACAGATACGCAGTATTTT. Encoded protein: CASSQGLQTDTQYF.

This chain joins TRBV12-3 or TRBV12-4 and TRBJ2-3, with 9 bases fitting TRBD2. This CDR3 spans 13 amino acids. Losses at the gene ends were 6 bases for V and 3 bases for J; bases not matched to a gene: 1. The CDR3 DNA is TGTGCCAGCAGGCTAGCGGGAACAGATACGCAGTATTTT. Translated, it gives CASRLAGTDTQYF.

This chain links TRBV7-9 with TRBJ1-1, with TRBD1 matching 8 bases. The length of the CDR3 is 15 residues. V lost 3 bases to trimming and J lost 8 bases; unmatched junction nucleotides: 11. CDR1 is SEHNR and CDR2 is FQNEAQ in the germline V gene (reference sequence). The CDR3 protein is CASSLDIQGAGEAFF. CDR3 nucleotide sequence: TGTGCCAGCAGCTTGGACATCCAGGGGGCGGGGGAAGCTTTCTTT.

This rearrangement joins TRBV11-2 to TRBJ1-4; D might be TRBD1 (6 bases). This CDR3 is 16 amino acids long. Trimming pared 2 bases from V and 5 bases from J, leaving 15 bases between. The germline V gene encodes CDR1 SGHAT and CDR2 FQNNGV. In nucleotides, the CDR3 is TGTGCCAGCAGCTTATTTGTCCAGGGGCTAAATGAAAAACTGTTTTTT. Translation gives CASSLFVQGLNEKLFF.

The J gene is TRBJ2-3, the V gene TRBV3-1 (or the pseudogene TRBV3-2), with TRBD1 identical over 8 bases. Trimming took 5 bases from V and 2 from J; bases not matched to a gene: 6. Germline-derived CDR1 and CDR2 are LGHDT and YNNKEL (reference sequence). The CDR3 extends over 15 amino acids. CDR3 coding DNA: TGTGCCAGCAGCGAGGGGGACAGGCCCACAGATACGCAGTATTTT. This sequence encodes CASSEGDRPTDTQYF.

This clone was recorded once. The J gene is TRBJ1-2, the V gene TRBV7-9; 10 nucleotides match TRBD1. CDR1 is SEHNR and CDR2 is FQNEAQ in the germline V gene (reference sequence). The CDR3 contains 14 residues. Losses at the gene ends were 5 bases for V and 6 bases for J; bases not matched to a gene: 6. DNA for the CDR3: TGTGCCAGCAGCCCAGGGACAGGGGAAGATGGCTACACCTTC. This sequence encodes CASSPGTGEDGYTF.

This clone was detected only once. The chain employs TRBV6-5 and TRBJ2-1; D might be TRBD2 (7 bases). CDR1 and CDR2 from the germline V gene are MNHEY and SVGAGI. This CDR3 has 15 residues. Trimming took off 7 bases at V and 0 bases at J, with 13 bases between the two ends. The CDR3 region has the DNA TGTGCCAGCATGTTAGGGGGGGGCTCCTACAATGAGCAGTTCTTC. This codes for CASMLGGGSYNEQFF.

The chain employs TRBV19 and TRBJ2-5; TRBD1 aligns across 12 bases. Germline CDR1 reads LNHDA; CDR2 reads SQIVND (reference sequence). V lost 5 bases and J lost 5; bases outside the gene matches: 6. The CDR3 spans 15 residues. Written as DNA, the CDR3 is TGTGCCAGTAGTGTCCGGGACAGGGGGCCGGAGACCCAGTACTTC. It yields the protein CASSVRDRGPETQYF.

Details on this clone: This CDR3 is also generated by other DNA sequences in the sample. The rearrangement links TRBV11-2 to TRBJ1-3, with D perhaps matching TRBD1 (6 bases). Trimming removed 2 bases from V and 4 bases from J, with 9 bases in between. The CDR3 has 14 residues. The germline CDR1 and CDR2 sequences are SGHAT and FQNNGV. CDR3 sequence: CASSLTGSGNTIYF. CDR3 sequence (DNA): TGTGCCAGCAGCTTAACAGGGTCAGGAAACACCATATATTTT. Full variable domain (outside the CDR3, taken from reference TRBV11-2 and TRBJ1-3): EAGVAQSPRYKIIEKRQSVAFWCNPISGHATLYWYQQILGQGPKLLIQFQNNGVVDDSQLPKDRFSAERLKGVDSTLKIQPAKLEDSAVYLCASSLTGSGNTIYFGEGSWLTVV.

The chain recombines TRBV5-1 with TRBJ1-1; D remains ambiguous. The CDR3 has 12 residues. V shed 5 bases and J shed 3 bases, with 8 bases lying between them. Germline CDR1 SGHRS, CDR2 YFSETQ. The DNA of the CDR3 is TGCGCCAGCAGGCAAGGAGACACTGAAGCTTTCTTT. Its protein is CASRQGDTEAFF. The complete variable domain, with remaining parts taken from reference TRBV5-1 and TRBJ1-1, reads KAGVTQTPRYLIKTRGQQVTLSCSPISGHRSVSWYQQTPGQGLQFLFEYFSETQRNKGNFPGRFSGRQFSNSRSEMNVSTLELGDSALYLCASRQGDTEAFFGQGTRLTVV.

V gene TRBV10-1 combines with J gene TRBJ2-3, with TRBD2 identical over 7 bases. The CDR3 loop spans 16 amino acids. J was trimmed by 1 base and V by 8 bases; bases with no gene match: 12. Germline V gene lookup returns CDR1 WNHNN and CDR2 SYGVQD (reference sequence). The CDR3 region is CASPLCGEGGTDTQYF. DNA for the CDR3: TGCGCCAGCCCCCTCTGTGGGGAGGGAGGCACAGATACGCAGTATTTT.

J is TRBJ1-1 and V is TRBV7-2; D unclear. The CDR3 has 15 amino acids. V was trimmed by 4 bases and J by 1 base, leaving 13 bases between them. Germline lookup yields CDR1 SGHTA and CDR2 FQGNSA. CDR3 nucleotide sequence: TGTGCCAGCAGCTCCCCCGGCGGCCGGAACACTGAAGCTTTCTTT. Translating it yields CASSSPGGRNTEAFF.

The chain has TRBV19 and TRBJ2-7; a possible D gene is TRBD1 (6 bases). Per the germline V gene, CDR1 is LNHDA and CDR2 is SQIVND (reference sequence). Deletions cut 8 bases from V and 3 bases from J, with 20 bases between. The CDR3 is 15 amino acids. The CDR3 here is CASSAPGTHNYEQYF. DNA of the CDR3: TGTGCCAGTTCTGCCCCCGGGACACACAACTACGAGCAGTACTTC.

CDR3 region: CASSPPRSYNSPLHF. The CDR3 DNA is TGTGCCAGCTCACCTCCCAGGTCCTATAATTCACCCCTCCACTTT. This chain uses TRBV18 with TRBJ1-6; D is unresolved. This CDR3 is built from 15 residues. Germline CDR1 reads KGHSH; CDR2 reads LQKENI. V shed 3 bases and J shed 1 base, with 7 bases lying between them.